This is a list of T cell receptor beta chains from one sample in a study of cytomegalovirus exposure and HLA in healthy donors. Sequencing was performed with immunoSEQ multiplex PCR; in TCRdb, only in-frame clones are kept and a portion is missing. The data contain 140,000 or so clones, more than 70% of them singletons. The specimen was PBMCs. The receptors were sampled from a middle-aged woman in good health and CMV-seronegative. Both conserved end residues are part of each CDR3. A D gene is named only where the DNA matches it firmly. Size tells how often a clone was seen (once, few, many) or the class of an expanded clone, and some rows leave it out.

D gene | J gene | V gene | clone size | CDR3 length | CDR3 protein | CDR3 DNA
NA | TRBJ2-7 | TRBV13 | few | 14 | CASSLEREFYEQYF | TGTGCCAGCAGCTTAGAACGGGAGTTCTACGAGCAGTACTTC
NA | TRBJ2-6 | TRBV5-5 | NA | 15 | CASSYTGSGANVLTF | TGTGCCAGCAGTTACACAGGGTCTGGGGCCAACGTCCTGACTTTC
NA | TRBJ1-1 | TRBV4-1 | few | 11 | CASSHLTEAFF | TGCGCCAGCAGCCACCTCACTGAAGCTTTCTTT
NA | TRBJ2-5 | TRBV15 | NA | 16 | CATSRDWTGREETQYF | TGTGCCACCAGCAGAGATTGGACAGGGAGGGAAGAGACCCAGTACTTC
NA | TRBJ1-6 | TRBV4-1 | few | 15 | CASSPWGHLDGPLHF | TGCGCCAGCAGCCCTTGGGGACACCTGGATGGGCCCCTCCACTTT
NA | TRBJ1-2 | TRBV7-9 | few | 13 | CASSVTGSYGYTF | TGTGCCAGCAGCGTAACAGGGTCATATGGCTACACCTTC
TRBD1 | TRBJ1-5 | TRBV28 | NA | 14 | CASSPRDSSQPQHF | TGTGCCAGCAGTCCCCGGGACAGTTCTCAGCCCCAGCATTTT
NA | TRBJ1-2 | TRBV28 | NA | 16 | CASSSVPDGSNYGYTF | TGTGCCAGCAGTTCGGTCCCCGACGGGAGTAACTATGGCTACACCTTC
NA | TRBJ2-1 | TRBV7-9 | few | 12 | CASSLGHHEQFF | TGTGCCAGCAGCTTGGGGCATCATGAGCAGTTCTTC
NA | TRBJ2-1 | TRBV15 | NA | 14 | CATQHGQTYNEQFF | TGTGCCACTCAGCATGGACAGACTTACAATGAGCAGTTCTTC
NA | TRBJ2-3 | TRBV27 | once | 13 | CASRDTGTDTQYF | TGTGCCAGCAGAGATACGGGCACAGATACGCAGTATTTT
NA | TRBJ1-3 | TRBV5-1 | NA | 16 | CASSLDRISSGNTIYF | TGCGCCAGCAGCCTCGACAGGATCAGCTCTGGAAACACCATATATTTT
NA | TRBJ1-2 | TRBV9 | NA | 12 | CASSAGGYGYTF | TGTGCCAGCAGCGCCGGAGGGTATGGCTACACCTTC
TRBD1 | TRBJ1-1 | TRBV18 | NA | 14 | CASSPIGQAPEAFF | TGTGCCAGCTCACCGATTGGACAGGCGCCTGAAGCTTTCTTT
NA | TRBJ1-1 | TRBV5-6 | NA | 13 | CASSPGQNTEAFF | TGTGCCAGCAGCCCAGGACAAAACACTGAAGCTTTCTTT
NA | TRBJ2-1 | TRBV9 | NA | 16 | CASSVAVGVSYNEQFF | TGTGCCAGCAGCGTAGCGGTCGGGGTGTCCTACAATGAGCAGTTCTTC
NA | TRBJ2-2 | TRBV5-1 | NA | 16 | CASSLVGLADTGELFF | TGCGCCAGCAGCTTGGTGGGTCTAGCAGACACCGGGGAGCTGTTTTTT
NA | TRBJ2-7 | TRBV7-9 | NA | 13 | CASTTPGPGEQYF | TGTGCCAGCACCACTCCGGGTCCCGGCGAGCAGTACTTC
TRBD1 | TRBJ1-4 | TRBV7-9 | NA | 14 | CASSLMTGEEKLFF | TGTGCCAGCAGCTTAATGACAGGGGAAGAAAAACTGTTTTTT
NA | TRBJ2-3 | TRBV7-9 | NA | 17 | CASSPLGIGWNPDTQYF | TGTGCCAGCAGCCCCTTGGGCATTGGATGGAATCCAGATACGCAGTATTTT
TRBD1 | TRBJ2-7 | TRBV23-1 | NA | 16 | CASSQVPGQGYYEQYF | TGCGCCAGCAGTCAAGTACCGGGACAGGGGTACTACGAGCAGTACTTC
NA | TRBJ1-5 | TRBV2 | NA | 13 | CASMVESNQPQHF | TGTGCCAGCATGGTGGAGTCCAATCAGCCCCAGCATTTT
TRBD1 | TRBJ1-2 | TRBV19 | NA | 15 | CASSLTGVLNYGYTF | TGTGCCAGTAGTTTGACAGGGGTCCTTAACTATGGCTACACCTTC
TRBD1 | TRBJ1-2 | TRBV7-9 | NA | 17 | CASSPAVGTGDNYGYTF | TGTGCCAGCAGCCCCGCGGTCGGGACAGGGGACAACTATGGCTACACCTTC
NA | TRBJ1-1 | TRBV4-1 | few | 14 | CASRREGSNTEAFF | TGCGCCAGCAGAAGAGAGGGATCGAACACTGAAGCTTTCTTT
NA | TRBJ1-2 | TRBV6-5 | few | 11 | CASSRGYGYTF | TGTGCCAGCAGCAGGGGTTATGGCTACACCTTC
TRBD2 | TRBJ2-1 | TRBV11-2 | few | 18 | CASSLDSLAGGRANEQFF | TGTGCCAGCAGCTTAGATTCCCTAGCGGGGGGACGGGCCAATGAGCAGTTCTTC
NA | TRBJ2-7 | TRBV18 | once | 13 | CASSPQGSYEQYF | TGTGCCAGCTCACCACAGGGGTCCTACGAGCAGTACTTC
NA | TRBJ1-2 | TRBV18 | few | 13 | CASSLGGTEGYTF | TGTGCCAGCTCACTGGGAGGGACGGAGGGCTACACCTTC
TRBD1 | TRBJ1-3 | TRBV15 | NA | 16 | CATSRDHIGQGHTIYF | TGTGCCACCAGCAGAGATCATATAGGACAGGGCCACACCATATATTTT
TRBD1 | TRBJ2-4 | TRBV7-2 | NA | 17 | CASSPRRDRLAKNIQYF | TGTGCCAGCAGCCCACGCCGGGACAGGTTAGCCAAAAACATTCAGTACTTC
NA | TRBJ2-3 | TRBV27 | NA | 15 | CASSLGVLNIDTQYF | TGTGCCAGCAGTTTGGGCGTCCTGAATATAGATACGCAGTATTTT
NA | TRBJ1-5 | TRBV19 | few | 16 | CASSIDPLASNQPQHF | TGTGCCAGTAGTATAGATCCCCTGGCTAGCAATCAGCCCCAGCATTTT
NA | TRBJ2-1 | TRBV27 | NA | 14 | CASREAEVYNEQFF | TGTGCCAGCCGCGAGGCCGAAGTCTACAATGAGCAGTTCTTC
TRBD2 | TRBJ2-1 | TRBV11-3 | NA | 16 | CASSLALAGGPYEQFF | TGTGCCAGCAGCTTAGCTCTAGCGGGAGGGCCTTATGAGCAGTTCTTC
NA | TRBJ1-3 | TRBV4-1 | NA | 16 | CASSPRRDFSGNTIYF | TGCGCCAGCAGCCCTCGCAGGGACTTCTCTGGAAACACCATATATTTT
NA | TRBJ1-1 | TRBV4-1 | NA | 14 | CASTPQEGHTEAFF | TGCGCCAGCACCCCCCAGGAGGGGCACACTGAAGCTTTCTTT
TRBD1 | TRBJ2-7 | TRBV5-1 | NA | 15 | CASSSTGTGSDEQYF | TGCGCCAGCAGCTCTACCGGGACAGGGTCCGACGAGCAGTACTTC
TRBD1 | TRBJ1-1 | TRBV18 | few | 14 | CASSPTGANTEAFF | TGTGCCAGCTCACCAACAGGGGCGAACACTGAAGCTTTCTTT